This paragraph covers one T cell receptor (beta chain) sequence. Produced via immunoSEQ multiplex PCR; TCRdb's table is partial and in-frame only. The repertoire includes about 50,000 clones, approximately 80% of them detected once, and about 6% sits in the top ten. The germline V and J ends were trimmed by 4 bases and 0 bases, with 10 bases remaining between them. Looked up from germline, CDR1 is ENHRY and CDR2 is SYGVKD. The CDR3 is 14 residues long. This record comes from a study of blood T cell repertoires in COVID-19. This clonotype originated in a woman aged 45-59 years with acute COVID-19. Sequenced: PBMCs or T cells enriched from blood (not recorded which). The chain combines TRBV10-3 with TRBJ2-7, with a possible D match to TRBD2 (6 bases). The CDR3 region has the DNA TGTGCCATCAGTGGGGAGGCGACCTCCTACGAGCAGTACTTC. The encoded protein is CAISGEATSYEQYF.